This TCR beta chain was sequenced in a study of blood T cell repertoires in COVID-19. Study at large: Samples representing acute and convalescent COVID-19 were sourced from the United States, Italy and Spain. T cells, B-cell-depleted T cells, or PBMCs provided the cDNA or gDNA that served as material.

Only a few counts were recorded for this clone. This CDR3 spans 13 amino acids. V dropped 8 bases and J dropped 2 bases, with 9 bases sitting between them. Germline V gene data show CDR1 as SGHAT and CDR2 as FQNNGV. In the original processing: How many nucleated cells were present was estimated from reference gene primer amplification. The assay was immunoSEQ multiplex PCR, and TCRdb's table has in-frame clones only and misses some. Clone size and the V and J calls come from that table; the DNA yielded D and trimming. The data contain about 80,000 clones, over 80% of them singletons. The specimen was peripheral blood. The chain couples TRBV11-2 to TRBJ1-4; D ambiguous. This clonotype was obtained from an elderly man with active or convalescent COVID-19. The DNA for the CDR3 is TGTGCCAGCTCCCCCCGGACTAATGAAAAACTGTTTTTT. This sequence encodes CASSPRTNEKLFF.